The present TCR beta chain was sequenced within a study of OX40 agonist ivuxolimab in advanced cancers. For the study at large: Patients were dosed with the agonistic anti-OX40 (CD134) antibody ivuxolimab. Partial responses were observed in three patients, of whom one had hepatocellular carcinoma and two had cutaneous melanoma. Patients with prior anti-PD-1, anti-PD-L1 or anti-CTLA-4 therapy were eligible; about 40% had some.

Assay used: immunoSEQ multiplex PCR; TCRdb lists only in-frame clones, some missing. The table shows about 13,000 clones, with approximately 78% occurring only once. The CDR3 length is 10 residues. V shed 10 bases and J shed 3 bases, with 7 bases lying between them. Germline assignment: CDR1 ENHRY and CDR2 SYGVKD. J is TRBJ2-7 and V is TRBV10-3; D unclear. This receptor was taken from an adult with an advanced solid tumor such as melanoma, head and neck, liver or kidney cancer. This sample comprised CD4+ or CD8+ T cells sorted from blood, obtained in a trial of the OX40 agonist ivuxolimab. DNA of the CDR3: TGTGCCAGTCGCATCTACGAGCAGTACTTC. It specifies CASRIYEQYF.